This entry lists 5 T cell receptor beta chains sequenced from one sample in a study of blood T cell repertoires in COVID-19. Sequenced by immunoSEQ multiplex PCR; TCRdb stores in-frame clones only, minus some. This table has about 100,000 clones, 80% to 90% appearing once. What was sequenced was peripheral blood. The receptors here all came from a human donor in a cohort sampled during active COVID-19.

This rearrangement joins TRBV19 to TRBJ2-2, with 11 bases identical to TRBD2. Per the germline V gene, CDR1 is LNHDA and CDR2 is SQIVND (reference sequence). The trim removed 9 bases at V and 4 bases at J, leaving 13 bases unmatched. The CDR3 is 17 residues long. This CDR3 is CASRGLAEHSVTGELFF. CDR3 bases: TGTGCCAGCCGGGGACTAGCGGAACATTCGGTCACCGGGGAGCTGTTTTTT.

The chain is built from TRBV5-4 and TRBJ2-1; possibly TRBD2 for D (6 bases). Per germline, CDR1 SGHNT and CDR2 YYREEE (reference sequence). The CDR3 has 15 residues. The V end was cut by 7 bases, the J end by 4 bases, with 18 bases between. The CDR3 here is CASHLGVAEYNEQFF. The CDR3 DNA reads TGTGCCAGCCATCTCGGGGTAGCGGAGTACAATGAGCAGTTCTTC.

This chain links TRBV18 with TRBJ1-1, with a tentative D call TRBD1 (5 bases). There are 14 residues in the CDR3. Germline CDR1 and CDR2: KGHSH and LQKENI. V lost 4 bases and J 5 bases, leaving 14 bases between the germline ends. The CDR3 loop reads CASSLERGGTEAFF. The DNA of the CDR3 is TGTGCCAGCTCACTAGAGAGGGGAGGGACTGAAGCTTTCTTT.

The chain employs TRBV7-9 and TRBJ2-1; tentative D call: TRBD2 (6 bases). Per the germline V gene, CDR1 is SEHNR and CDR2 is FQNEAQ (reference sequence). The CDR3 covers 17 residues. V lost 1 base and J 0 bases, leaving 13 bases between the germline ends. CDR3 loop: CASSLVGLTSSYNEQFF. The CDR3, as DNA: TGTGCCAGCAGCTTAGTGGGACTGACGAGCTCCTACAATGAGCAGTTCTTC.

This chain uses TRBV25-1 with TRBJ1-5; TRBD1 might be the D (6 bases). Trimming took 9 bases from V and 6 from J, leaving 18 bases between them. Germline V gene sequence: CDR1 MGHDK, CDR2 SYGVNS. The CDR3 spans 14 residues. The DNA for the CDR3 is TGTGCCAGTGCTCCCTCGACAGGTGCTCAGCCCCAGCATTTT. Amino acids: CASAPSTGAQPQHF.